The source of this T cell receptor (beta chain) is a study of T-cell memory formation after mild COVID-19 (dated by TCRdb to about 2021). Background for the entire study: TCR sequence clusters from the two donors were found to be largely donor specific. Longitudinal TCRalpha and TCRbeta repertoire sequencing tracked T-cell clones expanding and contracting after mild COVID-19 in a couple of donors. Two young, previously healthy adult volunteers, one female and one male, were included in the cohort.

This clonotype came up a few times. This receptor's antigen is unknown. Base qualities are not provided; no much larger clone lies one nucleotide away. The sequencing machine was an Illumina NovaSeq 6000. TCRalpha and TCRbeta cDNA libraries were constructed by 5'RACE with constant-segment primers, with sample barcodes and unique molecular identifiers being introduced. RNA was extracted from every sample with Trizol reagent. The libraries were amplified in two PCR steps, and the second step added a second sample barcode and Illumina TruSeq adapters. The libraries were sequenced on an Illumina NovaSeq using 2 x 150 bp paired-end reads. The paper's data handling went like this. Reads were demultiplexed and collapsed into UMI-guided consensus sequences with migec v1.2.7. Using mixcr v2.1.11, UMI consensuses were aligned to TRA and TRB V and J templates and then assembled into clonotypes. Expanded or contracted clonotypes were those called significant by both edgeR and NoisET, with noise models trained on biological replicates. edgeR calls used a false discovery rate-adjusted p below 0.01 and a log2 fold-change threshold of 1. As an exploratory analysis of dynamics, max-normalized trajectories of the 1000 most abundant clonotypes were examined by PCA with hierarchical clustering. Each responding clone was given a CD4 or CD8 phenotype based on the CD4+ and CD8+ repertoires, which had been sequenced separately. The public reads were reanalyzed by TCRdb: fastp trimming at Q25, MiXCR alignment, in-frame beta chains only. Each entry is one CDR3 protein sequence, shown with its most common DNA and genes. What appears here as the V and J calls and clone size reflects TCRdb's work, not the paper's. The sample has almost 250,000 distinct CDR3 sequences on record, 15% of them singletons. Jointly, the top ten make up more than 2% of the sample.

Trimming at the junction amounts to 7 bases on V and 7 bases on J, and the germline ends lie 13 bases apart. From cysteine to phenylalanine, the CDR3 is 11 amino acids long. CDR3 DNA only is kept here, 33 bases in frame from base 1. The CDR1 and CDR2 encoded by the germline V gene are SQVTM and ANQGSEA. General findings and caveats noted by the study authors: SARS-CoV-2 specificity was not confirmed for the second-wave clones peaking on day 37. The study covered only two mild cases, and larger cohorts including severe cases with pre-infection samples were considered necessary. Contracting CD4+ clones appeared mostly in the CM and EM memory subsets, whereas CD8+ clones were enriched in EMRA. Balanced CD4/CD8 phenotypes were observed for clones contracting from day 15 to 85, whereas a bias towards CD4+ was observed for a second wave of clones expanding from day 15 to 37. Some responding clones were found in pre-infection memory, which suggests that pre-existing cross-reactive memory T cells took part in the SARS-CoV-2 response.

Ficoll-Paque density gradient centrifugation was the method used to isolate PBMCs. This chain is built from TRBV29-1 and TRBJ2-5; TRBD1 is a possible D gene, resting on 5 matching bases. Source material: PBMCs or a T cell subset sorted from them (not recorded which). The receptor was derived from an adult woman who had mild COVID-19 (a few samples of this study predate the infection). The sample titles of this study are shuffled in the database, so cell type and time point are left out; the donor was told from shared clones. The DNA sequence is given as TGCAGCGATGGGGCGTGGGGGACCCAGTACTTC. Its translation is CSDGAWGTQYF.